The 30 T cell receptor beta chains given below trace back to one sample, sequenced in a study of shared clonotypes between healthy human individuals. The naive CD8 population came from CD45RO-negative cells selected for CCR7, without terminally differentiated effector memory CD45RA+ cells. Sequenced by immunoSEQ multiplex PCR; TCRdb stores in-frame clones only, minus some. The sample gives some 2,100,000 clones, more than 85% of which show up once; more than 1.5% is in the top ten. The material sequenced was naive CD8+ T cells from PBMCs. The receptor source for this set is a man between 18 and 35 years old in good health. Some clones in this sample may be carry-over from other donors' samples.

This chain uses TRBV7-2 with TRBJ2-1; 10 bases match TRBD2. The length of the CDR3 is 18 residues. Trimming cost V 3 bases and J 3 bases; bases outside gene matches: 11. The germline V gene has CDR1 SGHTA and CDR2 FQGNSA. The CDR3 DNA reads as TGTGCCAGCAGCTTCTACCCCAGCGGGAGGGCCGTCTACAATGAGCAGTTCTTC. Amino acids: CASSFYPSGRAVYNEQFF.

This chain links TRBV28 with TRBJ2-3; TRBD1 matches 9 bases. V shed 4 bases and J 0 bases; nucleotides not matched to a gene: 5. From germline, CDR1 is MDHEN and CDR2 SYDVKM. The CDR3 has 16 amino acids. In DNA form, the CDR3 reads TGTGCCAGCAGTTGGGACAGGGATTCTAGCACAGATACGCAGTATTTT. It is translated as CASSWDRDSSTDTQYF.

The rearrangement uses TRBV14 and TRBJ2-1; 7 nucleotides line up with TRBD2. V trimming: 4 bases; J trimming: 0 bases; junction bases outside the gene matches: 6. CDR3 length equals 16 residues. The germline V gene has CDR1 SGHDN and CDR2 FVKESK. In nucleotides, the CDR3 is TGTGCCAGCAGCCTTACAGCGGGAAGCTCCTACAATGAGCAGTTCTTC. Translating it yields CASSLTAGSSYNEQFF.

J is TRBJ1-1 and V is TRBV9; TRBD1 agrees at 8 bases. The length of the CDR3 is 14 residues. After removal of 0 bases from V and 3 bases from J, the junction contained 1 base not matched to a gene. Germline loops: CDR1 SGDLS, CDR2 YYNGEE. The CDR3 nucleotides are TGTGCCAGCAGCGTAGAACAGGGGGACACTGAAGCTTTCTTT. Protein product: CASSVEQGDTEAFF.

The J gene is TRBJ2-5, the V gene TRBV28; 10 bases map to TRBD2. The junction had 9 bases not matched to a gene; V was cut back by 7 bases and J by 4 bases. There are 15 residues in the CDR3. Germline CDR1 reads MDHEN; CDR2 reads SYDVKM. The CDR3 region is CASKQAAGGRETQYF. In DNA, the CDR3 is TGTGCCAGCAAACAGGCAGCGGGAGGGCGAGAGACCCAGTACTTC.

A single count supports this clone. In nucleotides, the CDR3 is TGTGCCAGCAGTTCCCTCGTGACAACTAATGAAAAACTGTTTTTT. It yields the protein CASSSLVTTNEKLFF. This chain uses TRBV6-6 with TRBJ1-4; no reliable D call. The CDR3 covers 15 residues. CDR1 and CDR2 from the germline V gene are MNHNY and SVGAGI (reference sequence). The V and J ends lost 4 bases and 0 bases respectively, with 9 bases between them.

The rearrangement uses TRBV7-2 and TRBJ2-3; D is uncertain. The CDR3 is 14 amino acids. V lost 6 bases and J lost 1, with 11 bases in between. CDR1 and CDR2 from the germline V gene are SGHTA and FQGNSA. The chain's CDR3 is CASSTRLGTDTQYF. The CDR3 nucleotides are TGTGCCAGCAGTACAAGGCTAGGCACAGATACGCAGTATTTT.

This clone was seen once. This chain uses TRBV25-1 with TRBJ2-1, with no clear D. CDR3 length: 13 residues. V lost 3 bases and J 6 bases, leaving 9 bases between the germline ends. Germline-derived CDR1 and CDR2 are MGHDK and SYGVNS. The CDR3 DNA sequence: TGTGCCAGCAGTGAGTTGGGATCCAATGAGCAGTTCTTC. This translates into CASSELGSNEQFF.

The chain employs TRBV5-1 and TRBJ1-4; D not certain. The V gene lost 1 base and the J gene lost 0 bases, with 7 bases spanning the gap. CDR3 size: 15 residues. Germline V CDR1 and CDR2: SGHRS, YFSETQ. CDR3 nucleotide sequence: TGCGCCAGCAGCTTGTATGGCGCAACTAATGAAAAACTGTTTTTT. Its translation is CASSLYGATNEKLFF. Full variable domain (outside the CDR3, taken from reference TRBV5-1 and TRBJ1-4): KAGVTQTPRYLIKTRGQQVTLSCSPISGHRSVSWYQQTPGQGLQFLFEYFSETQRNKGNFPGRFSGRQFSNSRSEMNVSTLELGDSALYLCASSLYGATNEKLFFGSGTQLSVL.

J is TRBJ2-1 and V is TRBV7-2, with D possibly matching TRBD1 (5 bases). This CDR3 spans 12 amino acids. Trimming took off 6 bases at V and 6 bases at J, with 9 bases between the two ends. Germline lookup yields CDR1 SGHTA and CDR2 FQGNSA. The CDR3 loop reads CASRLTVNEQFF. The CDR3 DNA follows: TGTGCCAGCAGATTGACAGTCAATGAGCAGTTCTTC. Using reference TRBV7-2 and TRBJ2-1 for the parts outside the CDR3, the full variable domain is GAGVSQSPSNKVTEKGKDVELRCDPISGHTALYWYRQSLGQGLEFLIYFQGNSAPDKSGLPSDRFSAERTGGSVSTLTIQRTQQEDSAVYLCASRLTVNEQFFGPGTRLTVL.

The DNA for the CDR3 is TGTGCGGTCAGGGGACAACGGTTAACTAATGAAAAACTGTTTTTT. This encodes CAVRGQRLTNEKLFF. The rearrangement links TRBV30 to TRBJ1-4; TRBD1 is a possible D gene (6 bases). Germline loops: CDR1 GTSNPN, CDR2 SVGIG (reference sequence). The CDR3 spans 15 residues.

This rearrangement joins TRBV5-1 to TRBJ2-7; a possible D gene is TRBD2 (6 bases). The V gene lost 2 bases and the J gene lost 2 bases, with 11 bases spanning the gap. The CDR3 runs to 14 residues. The germline gives CDR1 SGHRS, CDR2 YFSETQ. CDR3 residues: CASSFYGGPYEQYF. Written as DNA, the CDR3 is TGCGCCAGCAGCTTCTACGGGGGTCCCTACGAGCAGTACTTC.

The V and J genes are TRBV11-2 and TRBJ2-7; no clear D gene. V lost 2 bases and J lost 5, with 7 bases in between. CDR3 length: 12 residues. Looked up from germline, CDR1 is SGHAT and CDR2 is FQNNGV. CDR3 sequence reads: CASSLFPHEQYF. In DNA form, the CDR3 reads TGTGCCAGCAGCTTATTCCCGCACGAGCAGTACTTC.

The chain uses TRBV6-6 and TRBJ2-7; D may be TRBD1 or TRBD2 (5 bases each). The ends were cut back, 5 bases at V and 4 bases at J, with 15 bases in the middle. The length of the CDR3 is 14 residues. Per the germline V gene, CDR1 is MNHNY and CDR2 is SVGAGI (reference sequence). CDR3 coding DNA: TGTGCCAGCAGTGGCCGGGACCCCCCTTACGAGCAGTACTTC. Its protein product is CASSGRDPPYEQYF.

The rearrangement joins TRBV9 to TRBJ2-7; tentatively, D is TRBD2 (5 bases). V was cut by 3 bases and J by 3 bases, with 16 bases left in between. The CDR3 contains 15 residues. The germline V gene encodes CDR1 SGDLS and CDR2 YYNGEE. The CDR3 nucleotides read TGTGCCAGCAGCGCCCCGGAGGCTGGCATCTACGAGCAGTACTTC. This gives the protein CASSAPEAGIYEQYF.

About this clone: The sample holds other DNA sequences that translate to the same CDR3. The gene calls are TRBV9 and TRBJ2-7; D remains ambiguous. The length of the CDR3 is 13 residues. V lost 0 bases and J lost 4, with 8 bases in between. Looked up from germline, CDR1 is SGDLS and CDR2 is YYNGEE. CDR3 coding DNA: TGTGCCAGCAGCGTAGGAGACGGTTACGAGCAGTACTTC. The encoded protein is CASSVGDGYEQYF.

This chain uses TRBV6-5 with TRBJ1-2; tentative D call: TRBD1 (5 bases). Germline CDR1 reads MNHEY; CDR2 reads SVGAGI. CDR3 size: 16 residues. Trimming cost V 4 bases and J 0 bases, with 15 bases left between them. CDR3 sequence: CASSFSPLGANYGYTF. As DNA, the CDR3 is TGTGCCAGCAGTTTCTCCCCTTTGGGGGCTAACTATGGCTACACCTTC.

The chain is built from TRBV4-3 and TRBJ2-1; the D is unclear. Germline V gene data show CDR1 as LGHNA and CDR2 as YSLEER. CDR3 length equals 13 residues. V dropped 4 bases and J dropped 6 bases, with 10 bases sitting between them. The CDR3 DNA reads as TGCGCCAGCAGCCCCCGCTGGGGCAATGAGCAGTTCTTC. This codes for CASSPRWGNEQFF.

The rearrangement links TRBV27 to TRBJ2-7; 9 bases map to TRBD2. This CDR3 has 15 residues. V shed 6 bases and J 3 bases; nucleotides not matched to a gene: 9. The V gene's germline CDR1 is MNHEY and CDR2 SMNVEV (reference sequence). The CDR3: CASSQGGLAFYEQYF. DNA for the CDR3: TGTGCCAGCAGCCAAGGGGGACTAGCCTTCTACGAGCAGTACTTC.

The rearrangement links TRBV30 to TRBJ2-1; D is possibly TRBD2 (6 bases). V lost 2 bases to trimming and J lost 14 bases, with 13 bases between them. Germline assignment: CDR1 GTSNPN and CDR2 SVGIG (reference sequence). The CDR3 runs 11 residues. Here the CDR3 reads CAWSHGTREFF. The CDR3 DNA reads TGTGCCTGGAGTCACGGGACTCGTGAGTTCTTC.

The chain is built from TRBV28 and TRBJ2-7, with 11 positions matching TRBD1. Germline trimming cut 8 bases from V and 2 bases from J; bases unmatched to any gene: 5. This CDR3 spans 14 amino acids. Germline loops: CDR1 MDHEN, CDR2 SYDVKM. The CDR3 loop is CASRGQGAPYEQYF. DNA of the CDR3: TGTGCCAGCCGAGGACAGGGGGCCCCCTACGAGCAGTACTTC.

This clone came up a few times. The V and J genes are TRBV6-1 and TRBJ1-2; D unclear. Germline CDR1 and CDR2: MNHNS and SASEGT. The V gene lost 4 bases and the J gene lost 10 bases, with 1 base spanning the gap. The CDR3 runs to 8 residues. The CDR3 bases are TGTGCCAGCAGTGCCTACACCTTC. Its translation is CASSAYTF.

The rearrangement uses TRBV27 and TRBJ2-3; D possibly matches TRBD1 or TRBD2 (5 bases each). From germline, CDR1 is MNHEY and CDR2 SMNVEV (reference sequence). V lost 1 base, J lost 5 bases, and 13 bases lay in between. The CDR3 sequence is 15 residues long. CDR3 nucleotides: TGTGCCAGCAGTTTATGGGACGGAAGCCTAGATACGCAGTATTTT. Translation: CASSLWDGSLDTQYF.

V gene TRBV27 combines with J gene TRBJ1-2; D gene unclear. Germline V CDR1 and CDR2: MNHEY, SMNVEV (reference sequence). The length of the CDR3 is 12 residues. V was shortened by 7 bases and J by 8 bases, with 14 bases between the two germline ends. CDR3 DNA: TGTGCCAGCATTTCGGCCTTAGGAGGCTACACCTTC. This translates into CASISALGGYTF.

The chain has TRBV10-3 and TRBJ1-2; weak D call: TRBD1 (5 bases). The V end lost 2 bases, the J end lost 3 bases, and 10 bases lay between the germline ends. The V gene's germline CDR1 is ENHRY and CDR2 SYGVKD. The CDR3 totals 14 residues. The CDR3 loop reads CAISEQGSHYGYTF. Here the CDR3 DNA reads TGTGCCATCAGTGAGCAGGGCTCGCACTATGGCTACACCTTC.

V gene TRBV9 combines with J gene TRBJ2-7; D is undetermined. The CDR3 covers 13 residues. The V end lost 3 bases, the J end lost 0 bases, and 7 bases lay between the germline ends. CDR1 is SGDLS and CDR2 is YYNGEE in the germline V gene. This CDR3 is CASSAKSSYEQYF. The CDR3, as DNA: TGTGCCAGCAGCGCCAAAAGCTCCTACGAGCAGTACTTC. Together with reference TRBV9 and TRBJ2-7, the CDR3 gives the full variable domain: DSGVTQTPKHLITATGQRVTLRCSPRSGDLSVYWYQQSLDQGLQFLIQYYNGEERAKGNILERFSAQQFPDLHSELNLSSLELGDSALYFCASSAKSSYEQYFGPGTRLTVT.

The rearrangement joins TRBV10-3 to TRBJ2-7; D is possibly TRBD1 (6 bases). The CDR3 sequence is 15 residues long. Trimming removed 4 bases at V and 7 bases at J, with 20 bases between. In germline, CDR1 is ENHRY, CDR2 SYGVKD. The CDR3 spells CAISGRSGDDQEQYF. DNA for the CDR3: TGTGCCATCAGTGGGCGCTCAGGGGACGATCAGGAGCAGTACTTC.

The chain uses TRBV7-9 and TRBJ2-3; either TRBD1 or TRBD2 may fit D (5 bases each). The CDR3 totals 16 residues. The ends were cut back, 6 bases at V and 2 bases at J, with 18 bases in the middle. In germline, CDR1 is SEHNR, CDR2 FQNEAQ (reference sequence). CDR3 DNA sequence: TGTGCCAGCAGGCCTGCCGGGACCCAACTCACAGATACGCAGTATTTT. It is translated as CASRPAGTQLTDTQYF.

The chain couples TRBV7-3 to TRBJ2-2; 9 bases are a match to TRBD2. The J segment lost 2 bases and the V segment lost 8 bases, leaving 3 bases of the junction unmatched. The CDR3 covers 14 residues. The V gene's germline CDR1 is SGHTA and CDR2 FQGTGA. The CDR3 is CASAGGDNTGELFF. The DNA for the CDR3 is TGTGCCAGCGCGGGAGGGGATAACACCGGGGAGCTGTTTTTT.

The chain uses TRBV2 and TRBJ1-1, with TRBD1 identical over 8 bases. This CDR3 is built from 14 residues. Germline loops: CDR1 SNHLY, CDR2 FYNNEI. V lost 2 bases, J lost 7 bases, and 6 bases stayed unmatched. CDR3 loop: CASSELSGGDEAFF. As DNA, the CDR3 is TGTGCCAGCAGTGAACTTTCAGGGGGCGATGAAGCTTTCTTT.